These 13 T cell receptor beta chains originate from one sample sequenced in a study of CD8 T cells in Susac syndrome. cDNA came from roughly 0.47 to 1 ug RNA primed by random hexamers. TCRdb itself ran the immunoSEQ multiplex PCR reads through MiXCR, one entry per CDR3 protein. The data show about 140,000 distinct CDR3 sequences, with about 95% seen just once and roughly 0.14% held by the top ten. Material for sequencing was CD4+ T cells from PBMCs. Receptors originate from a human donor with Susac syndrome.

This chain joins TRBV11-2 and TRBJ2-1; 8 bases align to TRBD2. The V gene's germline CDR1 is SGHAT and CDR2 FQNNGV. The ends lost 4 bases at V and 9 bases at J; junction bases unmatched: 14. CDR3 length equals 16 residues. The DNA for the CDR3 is TGTGCCAGCAGCTACTTACTCATAGCGGGATCAAGTGAGCAGTTCTTC. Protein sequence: CASSYLLIAGSSEQFF.

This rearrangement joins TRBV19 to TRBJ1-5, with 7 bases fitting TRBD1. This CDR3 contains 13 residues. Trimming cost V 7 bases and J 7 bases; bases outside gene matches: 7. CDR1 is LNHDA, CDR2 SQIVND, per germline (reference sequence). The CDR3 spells CASTGQGVQPQHF. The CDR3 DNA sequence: TGTGCCAGTACAGGTCAGGGGGTCCAGCCCCAGCATTTT.

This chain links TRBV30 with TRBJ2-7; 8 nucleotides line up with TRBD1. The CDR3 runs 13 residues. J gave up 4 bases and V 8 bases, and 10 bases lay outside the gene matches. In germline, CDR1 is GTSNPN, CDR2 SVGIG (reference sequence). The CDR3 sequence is CAGGQDRGYEQYF. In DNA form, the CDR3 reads TGTGCCGGGGGACAGGATCGAGGTTACGAGCAGTACTTC. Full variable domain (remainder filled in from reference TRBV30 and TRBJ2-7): SQTIHQWPATLVQPVGSPLSLECTVEGTSNPNLYWYRQAAGRGLQLLFYSVGIGQISSEVPQNLSASRPQDRQFILSSKKLLLSDSGFYLCAGGQDRGYEQYFGPGTRLTVT.

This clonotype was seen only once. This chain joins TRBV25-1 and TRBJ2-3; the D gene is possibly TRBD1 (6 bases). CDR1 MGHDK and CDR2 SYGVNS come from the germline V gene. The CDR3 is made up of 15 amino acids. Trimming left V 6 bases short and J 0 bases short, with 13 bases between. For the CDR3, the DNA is TGTGCCAGCAGCATAGGACAGACTAGCACAGATACGCAGTATTTT. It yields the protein CASSIGQTSTDTQYF.

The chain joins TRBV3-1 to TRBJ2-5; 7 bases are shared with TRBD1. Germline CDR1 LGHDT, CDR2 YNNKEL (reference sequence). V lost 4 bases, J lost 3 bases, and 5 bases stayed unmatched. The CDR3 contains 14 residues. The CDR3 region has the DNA TGTGCCAGCAGCCGACCCGGGACAGAAGAGACCCAGTACTTC. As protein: CASSRPGTEETQYF.

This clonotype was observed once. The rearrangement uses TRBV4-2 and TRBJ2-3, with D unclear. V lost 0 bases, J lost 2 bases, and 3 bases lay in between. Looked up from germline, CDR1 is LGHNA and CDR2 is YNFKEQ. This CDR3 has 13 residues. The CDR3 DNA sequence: TGTGCCAGCAGCCAAGAGTCCACAGATACGCAGTATTTT. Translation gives CASSQESTDTQYF.

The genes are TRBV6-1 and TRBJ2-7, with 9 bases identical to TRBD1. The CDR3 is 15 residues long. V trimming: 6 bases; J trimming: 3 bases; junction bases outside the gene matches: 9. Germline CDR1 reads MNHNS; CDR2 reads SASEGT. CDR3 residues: CASRMGGQGFYEQYF. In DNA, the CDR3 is TGTGCCAGCAGAATGGGCGGACAGGGGTTCTACGAGCAGTACTTC.

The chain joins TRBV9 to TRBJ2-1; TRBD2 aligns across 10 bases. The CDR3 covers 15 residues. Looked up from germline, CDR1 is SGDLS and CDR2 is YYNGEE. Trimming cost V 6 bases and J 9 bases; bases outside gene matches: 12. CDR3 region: CASTPLASGRSEQFF. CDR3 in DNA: TGTGCCAGCACCCCCCTCGCTAGCGGGAGATCTGAGCAGTTCTTC.

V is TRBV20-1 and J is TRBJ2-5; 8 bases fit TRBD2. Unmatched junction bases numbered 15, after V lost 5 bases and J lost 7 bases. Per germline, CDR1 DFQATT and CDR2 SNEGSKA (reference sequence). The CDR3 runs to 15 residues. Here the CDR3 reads CSAPMIKTSVRTQYF. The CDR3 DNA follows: TGCAGTGCTCCAATGATTAAGACTAGCGTGAGGACCCAGTACTTC.

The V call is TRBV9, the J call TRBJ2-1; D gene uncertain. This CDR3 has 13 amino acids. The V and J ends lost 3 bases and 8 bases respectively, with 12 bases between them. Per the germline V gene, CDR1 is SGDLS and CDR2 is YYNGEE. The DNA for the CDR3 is TGTGCCAGCAGCGACGGGTTTTCTCATGAGCAGTTCTTC. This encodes CASSDGFSHEQFF. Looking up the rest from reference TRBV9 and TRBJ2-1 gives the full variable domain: DSGVTQTPKHLITATGQRVTLRCSPRSGDLSVYWYQQSLDQGLQFLIQYYNGEERAKGNILERFSAQQFPDLHSELNLSSLELGDSALYFCASSDGFSHEQFFGPGTRLTVL.

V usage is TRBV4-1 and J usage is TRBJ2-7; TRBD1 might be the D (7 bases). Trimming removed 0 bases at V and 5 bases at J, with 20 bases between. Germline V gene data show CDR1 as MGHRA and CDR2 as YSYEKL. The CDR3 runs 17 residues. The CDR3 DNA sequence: TGCGCCAGCAGCCAAGATGTGGCGGCAGGGGGGCGGGACGAGCAGTACTTC. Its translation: CASSQDVAAGGRDEQYF.

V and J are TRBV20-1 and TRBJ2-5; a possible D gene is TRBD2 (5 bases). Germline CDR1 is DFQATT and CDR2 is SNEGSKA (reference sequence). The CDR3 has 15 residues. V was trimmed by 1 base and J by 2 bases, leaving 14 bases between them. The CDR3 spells CSARGLDSDQETQYF. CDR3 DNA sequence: TGCAGTGCTAGAGGATTGGACTCAGATCAAGAGACCCAGTACTTC.

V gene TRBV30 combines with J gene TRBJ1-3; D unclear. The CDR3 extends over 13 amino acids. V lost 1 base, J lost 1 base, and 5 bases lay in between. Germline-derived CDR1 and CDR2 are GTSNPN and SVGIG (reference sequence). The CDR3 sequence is CAWSGLSGNTIYF. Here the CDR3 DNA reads TGTGCCTGGAGTGGCCTGTCTGGAAACACCATATATTTT.